A single T cell receptor (beta chain) is shown here with its context. Its antigen remains unknown. This entry comes from a study of cytomegalovirus exposure and HLA in healthy donors. Sequenced by immunoSEQ multiplex PCR; TCRdb stores in-frame clones only, minus some. The sample has roughly 200,000 clones, roughly three quarters seen once. The study's findings and limits: Clusters of TCRs from the first cohort tended to co-occur in the roughly 120 validation repertoires (as a later analysis found). Approximately 160 TCR beta chains were listed as cytomegalovirus-associated.

The sample taken for sequencing was PBMCs. This clonotype was obtained from a woman aged 25 to 39 in good health and CMV-seronegative.

DNA for the CDR3: TGTGCCAGCAGCTTAACTGGTGGTCAGGGGTCAGGCTACACCTTC. Protein product: CASSLTGGQGSGYTF. The V call is TRBV7-3, the J call TRBJ1-2; D is possibly TRBD1 (6 bases). CDR3 size: 15 residues. V lost 0 bases and J 8 bases, leaving 16 bases between the germline ends. Germline V gene lookup returns CDR1 SGHTA and CDR2 FQGTGA.